The entry that follows covers one T cell receptor (beta chain) sequence. Sequencing used immunoSEQ multiplex PCR; TCRdb keeps in-frame clones, though not all of them. The data contain around 250,000 clones, about 82% of them singletons. Germline-derived CDR1 and CDR2 are LNHDA and SQIVND (reference sequence). V trimming: 6 bases; J trimming: 1 base; junction bases outside the gene matches: 4. This CDR3 is built from 15 residues. The sample originates from a study of blood T cell repertoires in COVID-19. Across the whole study: Italy, Spain and the United States were the sources of the convalescent and acute COVID-19 samples. PBMCs, B-cell-depleted T cells, or T cells provided the cDNA or gDNA that made up the material.

The receptor was isolated from a man older than 75 with acute or convalescent COVID-19. The sequenced sample was peripheral blood. The chain is built from TRBV19 and TRBJ2-2, with 8 bases fitting TRBD1. CDR3 nucleotide sequence: TGTGCCAGTAGCCGAGGACAGGGGAACACCGGGGAGCTGTTTTTT. Translating gives CASSRGQGNTGELFF. The full variable domain, in which reference TRBV19 and TRBJ2-2 provide the parts outside the CDR3, is DGGITQSPKYLFRKEGQNVTLSCEQNLNHDAMYWYRQDPGQGLRLIYYSQIVNDFQKGDIAEGYSVSREKKESFPLTVTSAQKNPTAFYLCASSRGQGNTGELFFGEGSRLTVL.